Following are 19 T cell receptor beta chains from one sample sequenced in a study of T cell changes during pregnancy in multiple sclerosis (dated by TCRdb to the late 2010s). The library relied on the immunoSEQ multiplex PCR assay. Entries here come from immuneACCESS through TCRdb and include only in-frame sequences with V and J called. Some clones fail to appear in such tables; in the studies checked, an unresolved V gene covers under half of the shortfall, and the cause of the remainder is unknown. Present in this sample are under 45,000 clones, roughly 90% of which were seen just once. The top ten hold 0.55% to 0.85% of the sample. Material: CD4+ T cells from peripheral blood mononuclear cells, obtained in the first trimester of pregnancy. Receptor source: a female donor with multiple sclerosis, enrolled in a pregnancy study.

The chain joins TRBV5-6 to TRBJ2-7, with D perhaps matching TRBD2 (6 bases). There are 16 residues in the CDR3. The germline V gene encodes CDR1 SGHDT and CDR2 YYEEEE. The V and J ends lost 1 base and 8 bases respectively, with 22 bases between them. The CDR3 protein is CASSLTFSGLRGQQYF. Written as DNA, the CDR3 is TGTGCCAGCAGCTTGACCTTCAGCGGGCTGAGGGGACAGCAGTACTTC.

V gene TRBV30 combines with J gene TRBJ2-1; 9 bases map to TRBD2. Per germline, CDR1 GTSNPN and CDR2 SVGIG (reference sequence). V gave up 3 bases and J gave up 4 bases; unmatched junction bases: 10. The CDR3 runs to 16 residues. The chain's CDR3 is CAWSTPGLASYNEQFF. CDR3 coding DNA: TGTGCCTGGAGCACTCCGGGACTAGCATCGTACAATGAGCAGTTCTTC. The variable domain in full, completed from reference TRBV30 and TRBJ2-1, reads SQTIHQWPATLVQPVGSPLSLECTVEGTSNPNLYWYRQAAGRGLQLLFYSVGIGQISSEVPQNLSASRPQDRQFILSSKKLLLSDSGFYLCAWSTPGLASYNEQFFGPGTRLTVL.

This rearrangement joins TRBV7-2 to TRBJ2-6; maybe TRBD1 (6 bases). The CDR3 loop spans 16 amino acids. The germline V gene encodes CDR1 SGHTA and CDR2 FQGNSA. With 1 base removed from V and 1 base from J, the gap between germline ends came to 8 bases. CDR3 in DNA: TGTGCCAGCAGCTTAGTGGGGGCGTCTGGGGCCAACGTCCTGACTTTC. Its translation is CASSLVGASGANVLTF.

The chain combines TRBV10-3 with TRBJ2-5; a possible D gene is TRBD2 (5 bases). The length of the CDR3 is 15 residues. V was cut by 0 bases and J by 7 bases, with 15 bases left in between. CDR1 ENHRY and CDR2 SYGVKD come from the germline V gene. The CDR3 reads CAISESILAGGTQYF. The DNA for the CDR3 is TGTGCCATCAGTGAGTCGATTCTAGCTGGTGGGACCCAGTACTTC.

The chain is built from TRBV7-9 and TRBJ2-5; tentative D call: TRBD1 (6 bases). This CDR3 comprises 14 residues. CDR1 and CDR2 (germline): SEHNR, FQNEAQ (reference sequence). V was cut by 4 bases and J by 5 bases, with 14 bases left in between. The CDR3 nucleotides are TGTGCCAGCAGCTGGGAAACAGGGCACGAGACCCAGTACTTC. Encoded protein: CASSWETGHETQYF.

This chain uses TRBV2 with TRBJ2-7; D is unresolved. V was clipped by 7 bases and J by 3 bases, with 7 bases between them. Germline CDR1 reads SNHLY; CDR2 reads FYNNEI. CDR3 length equals 11 residues. The CDR3 loop reads CASTPVYEQYF. As DNA, the CDR3 is TGTGCCAGCACCCCAGTCTACGAGCAGTACTTC. The variable domain in full, with the rest retrieved from reference TRBV2 and TRBJ2-7, is EPEVTQTPSHQVTQMGQEVILRCVPISNHLYFYWYRQILGQKVEFLVSFYNNEISEKSEIFDDQFSVERPDGSNFTLKIRSTKLEDSAMYFCASTPVYEQYFGPGTRLTVT.

The chain has TRBV5-4 and TRBJ1-2, with D perhaps matching TRBD1 (5 bases). The CDR3 length is 16 residues. CDR1 SGHNT and CDR2 YYREEE come from the germline V gene (reference sequence). V was cut by 0 bases and J by 8 bases, with 20 bases left in between. CDR3 sequence: CASSLDRLAGVWGYTF. CDR3 DNA: TGTGCCAGCAGCTTGGATCGGCTGGCGGGGGTCTGGGGCTACACCTTC.

The chain links TRBV6-6 to TRBJ1-2; TRBD1 might be the D (5 bases). Germline V lookup: CDR1 MNHNY, CDR2 SVGAGI (reference sequence). V shed 7 bases and J shed 5 bases, with 17 bases lying between them. The CDR3 is 14 amino acids. CDR3 protein: CASTKNPGGYGYTF. DNA for the CDR3: TGTGCCAGCACCAAGAACCCCGGGGGGTATGGCTACACCTTC.

The V call is TRBV11-2, the J call TRBJ2-1; possibly TRBD1 for D (6 bases). Trimming took 5 bases from V and 5 from J, leaving 16 bases between them. CDR3 length: 15 amino acids. Germline lookup yields CDR1 SGHAT and CDR2 FQNNGV. For the CDR3, the DNA is TGTGCCAGCAGCCTAACCGGGACACTAAACAATGAGCAGTTCTTC. It is translated as CASSLTGTLNNEQFF.

The V and J genes are TRBV5-1 and TRBJ2-1; 16 bases are shared with TRBD2. In germline, CDR1 is SGHRS, CDR2 YFSETQ. The J segment lost 9 bases and the V segment lost 4 bases, leaving 4 bases of the junction unmatched. The CDR3 is 15 residues long. CDR3 coding DNA: TGCGCCAGCAGCGACGGGACTAGCGGGAGGGTTGAGCAGTTCTTC. Its translation is CASSDGTSGRVEQFF.

V and J are TRBV5-1 and TRBJ2-1; D is possibly TRBD2 (5 bases). CDR1 and CDR2 from the germline V gene are SGHRS and YFSETQ. The CDR3 is 16 residues long. V dropped 3 bases and J dropped 9 bases, with 22 bases sitting between them. The chain's CDR3 is CASSSFTRLTASEQFF. The CDR3 coding sequence is TGCGCCAGCAGCTCCTTTACTAGATTAACGGCGAGTGAGCAGTTCTTC.

The rearrangement joins TRBV28 to TRBJ1-5, with 8 positions matching TRBD1. CDR3 length equals 14 residues. The ends lost 6 bases at V and 2 bases at J; junction bases unmatched: 3. Germline CDR1 reads MDHEN; CDR2 reads SYDVKM. The chain's CDR3 is CASRGTGGNQPQHF. The DNA for the CDR3 is TGTGCCAGCAGAGGGACAGGAGGCAATCAGCCCCAGCATTTT. Complete variable domain (other parts from reference TRBV28 and TRBJ1-5): DVKVTQSSRYLVKRTGEKVFLECVQDMDHENMFWYRQDPGLGLRLIYFSYDVKMKEKGDIPEGYSVSREKKERFSLILESASTNQTSMYLCASRGTGGNQPQHFGDGTRLSIL.

This chain uses TRBV29-1 with TRBJ1-2; possible D gene TRBD1, 6 bases. The ends were cut back, 4 bases at V and 3 bases at J, with 15 bases in the middle. Germline V gene sequence: CDR1 SQVTM, CDR2 ANQGSEA. The CDR3 has 14 amino acids. CDR3 residues: CSVGTSSGDYGYTF. The CDR3 DNA reads as TGCAGCGTTGGTACGTCGTCAGGGGACTATGGCTACACCTTC.

The rearrangement joins TRBV7-6 to TRBJ1-5; D is possibly TRBD1 (5 bases). The CDR3 runs to 16 residues. V lost 5 bases and J lost 3, with 17 bases in between. Germline V gene lookup returns CDR1 SGHVS and CDR2 FNYEAQ. The CDR3 DNA reads as TGTGCCAGCAGCCCCCTGGCGGGACTGGACAATCAGCCCCAGCATTTT. It yields the protein CASSPLAGLDNQPQHF.

This clone showed up just once. V usage is TRBV9 and J usage is TRBJ1-1; no firm D call. CDR1 SGDLS and CDR2 YYNGEE come from the germline V gene. Trimming pared 0 bases from V and 3 bases from J, leaving 15 bases between. The CDR3 contains 16 residues. The CDR3 DNA reads as TGTGCCAGCAGCGTAGGCCCAACGAGCACGCACACTGAAGCTTTCTTT. Translated: CASSVGPTSTHTEAFF. The variable domain in full, with the rest retrieved from reference TRBV9 and TRBJ1-1, is DSGVTQTPKHLITATGQRVTLRCSPRSGDLSVYWYQQSLDQGLQFLIQYYNGEERAKGNILERFSAQQFPDLHSELNLSSLELGDSALYFCASSVGPTSTHTEAFFGQGTRLTVV.

V is TRBV27 and J is TRBJ2-7, with 9 bases lining up with TRBD1. Germline values: CDR1 MNHEY, CDR2 SMNVEV (reference sequence). CDR3 length: 15 amino acids. Trimming cost V 7 bases and J 2 bases; bases outside gene matches: 9. The CDR3 sequence is CASTPGRDRAYEQYF. The CDR3 DNA sequence: TGTGCCAGCACCCCCGGCCGGGACAGGGCCTACGAGCAGTACTTC.

The chain employs TRBV6-1 and TRBJ2-3; D not certain. In germline, CDR1 is MNHNS, CDR2 SASEGT. The V end was cut by 6 bases, the J end by 2 bases, with 9 bases between. The CDR3 sequence is 13 residues long. DNA of the CDR3: TGTGCCAGCAGCAGAACATACACAGATACGCAGTATTTT. It codes for CASSRTYTDTQYF.

The CDR3 coding sequence is TGTGCCAGCAGTTACTCGCAGGGAATGAACACTGAAGCTTTCTTT. Amino acids: CASSYSQGMNTEAFF. V gene TRBV6-6 combines with J gene TRBJ1-1; perhaps TRBD1 as D (5 bases). Germline CDR1 and CDR2: MNHNY and SVGAGI (reference sequence). This CDR3 is built from 15 residues. V lost 0 bases and J 0 bases, leaving 8 bases between the germline ends.

This chain connects TRBV27 to TRBJ2-7, with TRBD1 identical over 9 bases. V gave up 6 bases and J gave up 5 bases; unmatched junction bases: 8. This CDR3 contains 14 residues. Germline CDR1 reads MNHEY; CDR2 reads SMNVEV (reference sequence). The DNA for the CDR3 is TGTGCCAGCAGCCTGATTGGGACAGGGAACGAGCAGTACTTC. It yields the protein CASSLIGTGNEQYF.